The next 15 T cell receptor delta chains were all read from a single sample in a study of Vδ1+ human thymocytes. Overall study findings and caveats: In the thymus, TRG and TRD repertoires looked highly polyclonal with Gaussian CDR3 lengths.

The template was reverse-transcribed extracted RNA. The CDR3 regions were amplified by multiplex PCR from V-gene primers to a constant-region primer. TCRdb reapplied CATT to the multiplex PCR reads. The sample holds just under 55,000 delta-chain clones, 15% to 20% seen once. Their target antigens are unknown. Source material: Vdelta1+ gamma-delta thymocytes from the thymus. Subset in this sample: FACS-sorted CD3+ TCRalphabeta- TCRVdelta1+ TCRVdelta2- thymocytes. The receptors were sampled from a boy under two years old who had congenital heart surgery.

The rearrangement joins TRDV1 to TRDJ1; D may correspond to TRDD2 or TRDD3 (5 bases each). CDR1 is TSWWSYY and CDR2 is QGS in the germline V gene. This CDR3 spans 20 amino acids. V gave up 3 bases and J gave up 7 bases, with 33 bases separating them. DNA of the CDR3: TGTGCTCTTGGGGAGTCCCGATTCGATCGGGAGTGGGGACCCCTTCGTAAACTCATCTTT. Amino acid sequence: CALGESRFDREWGPLRKLIF.

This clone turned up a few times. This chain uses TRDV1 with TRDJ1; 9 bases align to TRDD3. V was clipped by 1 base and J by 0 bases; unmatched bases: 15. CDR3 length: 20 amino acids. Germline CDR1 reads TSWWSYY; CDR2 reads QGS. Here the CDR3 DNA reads TGTGCTCTTGGGGAACAGTTTCAGTACTGGGGGACCGAGGACACCGATAAACTCATCTTT. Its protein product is CALGEQFQYWGTEDTDKLIF.

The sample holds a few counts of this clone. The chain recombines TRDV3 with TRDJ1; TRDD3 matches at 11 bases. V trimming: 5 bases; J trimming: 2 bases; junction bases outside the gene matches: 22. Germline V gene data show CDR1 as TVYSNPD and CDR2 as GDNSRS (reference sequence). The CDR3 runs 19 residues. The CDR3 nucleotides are TGTGCCCCCGGCCTTCCTACTCATTCTGGGGGATACTTGACCGATAAACTCATCTTT. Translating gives CAPGLPTHSGGYLTDKLIF.

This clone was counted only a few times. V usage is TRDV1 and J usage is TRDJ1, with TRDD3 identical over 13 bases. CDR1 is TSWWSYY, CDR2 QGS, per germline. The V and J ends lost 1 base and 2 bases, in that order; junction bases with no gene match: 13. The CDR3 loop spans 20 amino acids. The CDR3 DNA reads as TGTGCTCTTGGGGAACCCCGTCAGATCACTGGGGGATACGGGACCGATAAACTCATCTTT. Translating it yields CALGEPRQITGGYGTDKLIF.

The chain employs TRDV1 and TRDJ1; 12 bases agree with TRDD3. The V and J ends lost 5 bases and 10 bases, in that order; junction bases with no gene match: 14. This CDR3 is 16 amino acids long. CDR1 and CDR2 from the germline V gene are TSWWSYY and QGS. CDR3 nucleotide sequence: TGTGCTCTTGGGAACCACTTCGAACTGGGGGATACTGGACTCATCTTT. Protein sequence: CALGNHFELGDTGLIF.

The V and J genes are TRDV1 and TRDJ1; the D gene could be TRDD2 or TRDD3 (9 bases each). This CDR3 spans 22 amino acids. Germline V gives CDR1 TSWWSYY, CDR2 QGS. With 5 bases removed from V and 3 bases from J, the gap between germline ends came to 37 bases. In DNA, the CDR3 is TGTGCTCTTGGGCCAACTGCCTTCCTACGAACCAAGATACTGGGGGACCCCGATAAACTCATCTTT. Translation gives CALGPTAFLRTKILGDPDKLIF.

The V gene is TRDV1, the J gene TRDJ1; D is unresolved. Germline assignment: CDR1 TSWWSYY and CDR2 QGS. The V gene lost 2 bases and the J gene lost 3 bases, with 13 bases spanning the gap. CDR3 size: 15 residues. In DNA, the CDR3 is TGTGCTCTTGGGGAAATTAAATGCTCGCCCGATAAACTCATCTTT. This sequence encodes CALGEIKCSPDKLIF.

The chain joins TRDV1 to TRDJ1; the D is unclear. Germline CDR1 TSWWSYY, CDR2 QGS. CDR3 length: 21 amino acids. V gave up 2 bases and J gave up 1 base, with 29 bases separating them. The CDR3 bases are TGTGCTCTTGGGGAAGGGCTTTCCCCCATCCCCCCTAGTTGGGTCACCGATAAACTCATCTTT. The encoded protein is CALGEGLSPIPPSWVTDKLIF.

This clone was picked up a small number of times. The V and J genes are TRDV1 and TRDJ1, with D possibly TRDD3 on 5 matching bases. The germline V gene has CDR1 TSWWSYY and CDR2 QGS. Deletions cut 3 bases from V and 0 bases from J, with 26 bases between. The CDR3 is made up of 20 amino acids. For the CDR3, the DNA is TGTGCTCTTGGGGACAATTTCGCTCTTACTGGAAGTCAGTACACCGATAAACTCATCTTT. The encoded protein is CALGDNFALTGSQYTDKLIF.

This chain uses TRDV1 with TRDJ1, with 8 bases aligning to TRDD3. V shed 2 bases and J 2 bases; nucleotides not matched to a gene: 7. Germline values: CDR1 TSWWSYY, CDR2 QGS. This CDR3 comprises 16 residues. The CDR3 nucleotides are TGTGCTCTTGGGGAAGTTCCGGGGGATATGACCGATAAACTCATCTTT. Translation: CALGEVPGDMTDKLIF.

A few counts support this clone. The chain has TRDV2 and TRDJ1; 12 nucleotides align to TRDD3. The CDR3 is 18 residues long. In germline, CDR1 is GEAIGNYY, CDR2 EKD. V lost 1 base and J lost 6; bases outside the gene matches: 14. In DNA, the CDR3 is TGTGCCTGTGACACATCCCCAAACTGGGGGATACCCAACAATAAACTCATCTTT. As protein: CACDTSPNWGIPNNKLIF.

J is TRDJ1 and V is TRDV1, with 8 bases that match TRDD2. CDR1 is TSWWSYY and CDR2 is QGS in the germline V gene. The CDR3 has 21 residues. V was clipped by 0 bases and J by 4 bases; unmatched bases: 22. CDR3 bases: TGTGCTCTTGGGGAACTTAGGGCGTCTACTTCCTACGTATTCCCAAGCGATAAACTCATCTTT. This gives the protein CALGELRASTSYVFPSDKLIF.

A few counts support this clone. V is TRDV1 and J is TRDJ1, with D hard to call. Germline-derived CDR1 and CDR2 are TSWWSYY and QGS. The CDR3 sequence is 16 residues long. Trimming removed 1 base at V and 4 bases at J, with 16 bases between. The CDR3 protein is CALGERQYGSCDKLIF. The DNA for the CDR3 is TGTGCTCTTGGGGAACGGCAGTACGGGAGTTGCGATAAACTCATCTTT.

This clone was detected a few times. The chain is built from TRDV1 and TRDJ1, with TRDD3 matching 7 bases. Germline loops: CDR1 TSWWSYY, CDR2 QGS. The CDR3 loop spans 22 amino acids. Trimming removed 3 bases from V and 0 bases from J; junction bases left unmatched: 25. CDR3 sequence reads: CALGDPPGGPKHWGKYTDKLIF. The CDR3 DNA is TGTGCTCTTGGGGACCCTCCGGGCGGGCCTAAACACTGGGGAAAGTACACCGATAAACTCATCTTT.

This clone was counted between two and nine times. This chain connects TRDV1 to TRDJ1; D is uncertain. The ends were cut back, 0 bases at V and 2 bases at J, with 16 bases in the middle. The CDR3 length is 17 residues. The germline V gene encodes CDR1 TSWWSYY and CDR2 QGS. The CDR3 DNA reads TGTGCTCTTGGGGAACTGGGCGGACCCCACGGAACCGATAAACTCATCTTT. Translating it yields CALGELGGPHGTDKLIF.